Listed below are T cell receptor beta chains from one sample, sequenced in a study of T cells in Graves' hyperthyroidism and ophthalmopathy. TCRdb reanalysed the multiplex PCR reads using MiXCR and keeps one entry per CDR3 protein. The sample lists around 340,000 distinct CDR3 sequences, around a sixth occurring once. Input material: blood. The receptors stem from a man in his thirties or forties with Graves' hyperthyroidism. The CDR3 runs from the conserved cysteine through the conserved F or W. The D gene is left open where the match is weak. Some rows have no size entry. The others give once, few or many, or a class for an expanded clone.

d_gene	v_gene	j_gene	abundance	CDR3aa	CDR3nt
-	TRBV24-1	TRBJ2-2	-	CATSEGRANTGELFF	TGTGCCACCAGTGAGGGGAGAGCGAACACCGGGGAGCTGTTTTTT
-	TRBV5-6	TRBJ2-2	few	CASSRLLNRAPVGGNTGELFF	TGTGCCAGCAGCCGCCTACTGAACCGGGCTCCGGTTGGGGGGAACACCGGGGAGCTGTTTTTT
TRBD2	TRBV6-5	TRBJ2-3	few	CASSYEAGRADTQYF	TGTGCCAGCAGTTACGAGGCCGGGAGGGCAGATACGCAGTATTTT
-	TRBV6-2/TRBV6-3	TRBJ2-7	few	CASWGGAYEQYF	TGTGCCAGCTGGGGGGGCGCCTACGAGCAGTACTTC
-	TRBV19	TRBJ2-3	once	CASSIARADTQYF	TGTGCCAGTAGTATAGCTAGGGCAGATACGCAGTATTTT
-	TRBV6-5	TRBJ2-5	many	CASSYSIGGGGTQYF	TGTGCCAGCAGTTACTCGATAGGGGGGGGGGGTACCCAGTACTTC
-	TRBV20-1	TRBJ2-3	many	CSAPGEGANTDTQYF	TGCAGTGCCCCGGGGGAGGGGGCCAACACAGATACGCAGTATTTT
-	TRBV7-2	TRBJ2-7	-	CASSLVSTGTGEQYF	TGTGCCAGCAGCTTAGTCAGTACCGGGACCGGGGAGCAGTACTTC
-	TRBV30	TRBJ2-7	-	CAWIGRPNEQYF	TGTGCCTGGATTGGGCGCCCCAACGAGCAGTACTTC
-	TRBV29-1	TRBJ2-2	few	CSVLSNANTGELFF	TGCAGTGTGTTGAGCAACGCGAACACCGGGGAGCTGTTTTTT
-	TRBV5-1	TRBJ2-7	-	CASSLDGVSSYEQYF	TGCGCCAGCAGCTTGGACGGGGTCAGCTCCTACGAGCAGTACTTC
-	TRBV5-1	TRBJ2-3	few	CASNQGNTDTQYF	TGCGCCAGCAATCAGGGTAACACAGATACGCAGTATTTT
-	TRBV24-1	TRBJ2-2	-	CATSDAARNTGELFF	TGTGCCACCAGTGATGCGGCGAGGAACACCGGGGAGCTGTTTTTT
-	TRBV7-9	TRBJ2-3	-	CASSTYGVAGTDTQYF	TGTGCCAGCAGCACCTACGGGGTAGCGGGCACAGATACGCAGTATTTT
-	TRBV29-1	TRBJ2-7	-	CSVEDPQRNSYEQYF	TGCAGCGTTGAAGATCCCCAACGTAACTCCTACGAGCAGTACTTC
-	TRBV27	TRBJ1-2	many	CASSPRSGYYGYTF	TGTGCCAGCAGTCCTCGTTCGGGGTACTATGGCTACACCTTC
-	TRBV10-1	TRBJ2-3	-	CASSSPRTLRTDTQYF	TGCGCCAGCAGTAGTCCTAGAACCTTACGCACAGATACGCAGTATTTT
-	TRBV12-3/TRBV12-4	TRBJ2-2	many	CASSSPVELRGIVGAGELFF	TGTGCCAGCAGCTCGCCTGTTGAACTTAGGGGAATTGTTGGGGCCGGGGAGCTGTTTTTT
-	TRBV2	TRBJ1-2	-	CASSERLGAWGYTF	TGTGCCAGCAGTGAAAGGTTGGGGGCGTGGGGCTACACCTTC
-	TRBV10-3	TRBJ2-1	-	CAISERAGGDEQFF	TGTGCCATCAGTGAAAGAGCCGGAGGGGATGAGCAGTTCTTC
TRBD1	TRBV5-5	TRBJ1-2	-	CASSLGQEEYGYTF	TGTGCCAGCAGTTTGGGACAGGAGGAATATGGCTACACCTTC
TRBD2	TRBV2	TRBJ2-5	many	CASSELTSGSIETQYF	TGTGCCAGCAGTGAGCTAACTAGCGGGAGTATAGAGACCCAGTACTTC
-	TRBV30	TRBJ2-1	many	CAWREGNNEQFF	TGTGCCTGGAGGGAAGGAAACAATGAGCAGTTCTTC
TRBD1	TRBV28	TRBJ1-2	many	CASSLSDRGSYTF	TGTGCCAGCAGTTTATCCGACAGGGGGAGCTACACCTTC
TRBD1	TRBV28	TRBJ2-3	many	CASRRDSSTDTQYF	TGTGCCAGCAGAAGGGACAGTAGCACAGATACGCAGTATTTT
TRBD2	TRBV2	TRBJ2-4	-	CASSREVGQNIQYF	TGTGCCAGCAGCCGGGAGGTTGGGCAAAACATTCAGTACTTC
-	TRBV7-9	TRBJ2-1	many	CASSLVVGVGSYNEQFF	TGTGCCAGCAGCTTAGTTGTGGGAGTCGGCTCCTACAATGAGCAGTTCTTC
-	TRBV6-2/TRBV6-3	TRBJ1-1	-	CASTVWGLNTEAFF	TGTGCCAGCACCGTATGGGGTTTGAACACTGAAGCTTTCTTT
-	TRBV11-3	TRBJ2-5	many	CASSLEDRIDQYF	TGTGCCAGCAGCTTAGAAGACAGGATCGACCAGTACTTC
TRBD2	TRBV20-1	TRBJ2-1	-	CSAGRLAGVLEQFF	TGCAGTGCTGGACGACTAGCGGGAGTTCTTGAGCAGTTCTTC
-	TRBV2	TRBJ1-5	many	CASTRTARNQPQHF	TGTGCCAGCACCCGGACCGCTCGCAATCAGCCCCAGCATTTT
-	TRBV10-3	TRBJ1-6	few	CAIRRGALVDSPLHF	TGTGCCATCAGAAGGGGGGCGTTGGTGGATTCACCCCTCCACTTT
TRBD1	TRBV20-1	TRBJ1-5	-	CSARGTGRGHDYNQPQHF	TGCAGTGCTAGAGGGACGGGCAGGGGGCATGATTATAATCAGCCCCAGCATTTT
TRBD2	TRBV7-2	TRBJ2-1	few	CASSLTSGGVGQFF	TGTGCCAGCAGCTTAACTAGCGGGGGGGTCGGGCAGTTCTTC
-	TRBV4-1	TRBJ1-2	-	CASSPPFYYGYTF	TGCGCCAGCAGCCCCCCATTTTACTATGGCTACACCTTC
TRBD2	TRBV3-1	TRBJ2-5	many	CASSPGTASGQETQYF	TGTGCCAGCAGCCCAGGGACTGCTAGCGGACAAGAGACCCAGTACTTC
TRBD1	TRBV24-1	TRBJ2-7	many	CATSDPGQGAYEQYF	TGTGCCACCAGTGATCCGGGACAGGGCGCTTACGAGCAGTACTTC
TRBD1	TRBV6-2/TRBV6-3	TRBJ2-5	-	CASTRGDSFLQETQYF	TGTGCCAGCACCCGAGGGGACAGCTTTCTCCAAGAGACCCAGTACTTC
TRBD2	TRBV6-1	TRBJ2-1	-	CASSKPPTSGRNEQFF	TGTGCCAGCAGTAAACCCCCGACTAGCGGCAGGAATGAGCAGTTCTTC
-	TRBV7-7	TRBJ2-2	many	CASSPTPGLVAAGELFF	TGTGCTAGCAGCCCAACCCCAGGGCTCGTGGCCGCCGGGGAGCTGTTTTTT
TRBD2	TRBV5-6	TRBJ2-7	few	CASSWGTSGNSYEQYF	TGTGCCAGCAGCTGGGGGACTAGCGGGAACTCCTACGAGCAGTACTTC
TRBD2	TRBV9	TRBJ2-1	few	CASSVRTSGIIYNEQFF	TGTGCCAGCAGCGTACGGACTAGCGGGATCATCTACAATGAGCAGTTCTTC
-	TRBV6-1	TRBJ1-5	few	CASSEYRTAGQPQHF	TGTGCCAGCAGTGAATATAGGACGGCGGGTCAGCCCCAGCATTTT
-	TRBV3-1	TRBJ1-5	many	CASSQIQGQPQHF	TGTGCCAGCAGCCAGATTCAGGGACAGCCCCAGCATTTT
TRBD2	TRBV28	TRBJ2-1	many	CASSPRTSGIGWGYNEQFF	TGTGCCAGCAGTCCGAGGACTAGCGGGATAGGGTGGGGCTACAATGAGCAGTTCTTC
-	TRBV18	TRBJ2-1	many	CASFTLRGPYNEQFF	TGTGCCAGCTTTACATTACGCGGCCCCTACAATGAGCAGTTCTTC
-	TRBV4-1	TRBJ2-7	-	CASSQSIAASYEQYF	TGCGCCAGCAGCCAATCGATAGCGGCCTCCTACGAGCAGTACTTC
TRBD1	TRBV12-3/TRBV12-4	TRBJ1-2	many	CASRRTGEYGYTF	TGTGCCAGCAGACGGACAGGGGAATACGGCTACACCTTC
TRBD2	TRBV5-1	TRBJ2-1	many	CASSAGTSGTVYNEQFF	TGCGCCAGCAGCGCCGGGACTAGCGGGACTGTCTACAATGAGCAGTTCTTC
-	TRBV7-9	TRBJ2-5	few	CASSLAGPWETQYF	TGTGCCAGCAGCTTAGCGGGGCCGTGGGAGACCCAGTACTTC
-	TRBV20-1	TRBJ1-6	many	CSANGAINSPLHF	TGCAGTGCTAATGGGGCGATCAATTCACCCCTCCACTTT
TRBD1	TRBV3-1	TRBJ1-4	-	CASRSMTGPVEKLFF	TGTGCCAGCAGGTCGATGACAGGGCCTGTTGAAAAACTGTTTTTT
TRBD1	TRBV10-3	TRBJ2-7	many	CATTGQDLSYEQYF	TGTGCCACAACGGGACAGGACCTCTCCTACGAGCAGTACTTC
-	TRBV27	TRBJ2-7	many	CASNPRGTYEQYF	TGTGCCAGCAACCCTAGGGGGACCTACGAGCAGTACTTC
TRBD1	TRBV7-3	TRBJ2-2	many	CASSPQPTGSTGELFF	TGTGCCAGCAGCCCCCAACCGACAGGGTCCACCGGGGAGCTGTTTTTT